This T cell receptor beta chain was retrieved from a study of blood T cell repertoires in COVID-19. Each participant's cohort was designated according to participant-reported clinical history. Profiling relied on immunoSEQ multiplex PCR, and the TCRdb table lists in-frame clones only, not all of them. The sample includes approximately 300,000 clones, roughly nine tenths of them seen just once. Input material: PBMCs or T cells enriched from blood (not recorded which). The TCR comes from a woman aged 25 to 39 who had been exposed to COVID-19.

CDR3 sequence: CATSGSEGYTF. CDR3 sequence (DNA): TGTGCCACCAGCGGGAGCGAGGGCTACACCTTC. The V call is TRBV24-1, the J call TRBJ1-2; D is uncertain. Trimming took off 7 bases at V and 8 bases at J, with 10 bases between the two ends. The CDR3 sequence is 11 residues long. Per the germline V gene, CDR1 is KGHDR and CDR2 is SFDVKD.